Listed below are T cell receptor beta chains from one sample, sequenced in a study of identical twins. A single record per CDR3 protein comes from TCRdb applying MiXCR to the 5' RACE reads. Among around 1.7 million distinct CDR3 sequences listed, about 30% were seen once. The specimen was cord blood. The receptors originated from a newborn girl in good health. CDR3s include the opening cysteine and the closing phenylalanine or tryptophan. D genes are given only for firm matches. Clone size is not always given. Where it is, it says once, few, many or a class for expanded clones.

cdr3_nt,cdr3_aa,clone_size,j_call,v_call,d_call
TGTGCCATCAGGGCAGGGAGCTACGAGCAGTACTTC,CAIRAGSYEQYF,NA,TRBJ2-7,TRBV10-3,NA
TGCAGCGGCCGACAGGCGACAGAAGCTTTCTTT,CSGRQATEAFF,few,TRBJ1-1,TRBV29-1,NA
TGCAGCGTTGAAGGGACTAGACCTGGTTCCCTTAACGGCGGGGAGCTGTTTTTT,CSVEGTRPGSLNGGELFF,NA,TRBJ2-2,TRBV29-1,TRBD2
TGCAGTGCTAGAGATCAGGGGTCAAGCTATGGCTACACCTTC,CSARDQGSSYGYTF,few,TRBJ1-2,TRBV20-1,NA
TGTGCCAGCAGGAGACGGCGTGGAGATACGCAGTATTTT,CASRRRRGDTQYF,few,TRBJ2-3,TRBV6-5,NA
TGTGCCAGCAGTCCTGAAGCCGGGGCGGACAGAAGCAATCAGCCCCAGCATTTT,CASSPEAGADRSNQPQHF,NA,TRBJ1-5,TRBV6-1,NA
TGTGCCAGCAGCTACAGCGGGGGGGCGGAGAATGAGCAGTTCTTC,CASSYSGGAENEQFF,few,TRBJ2-1,TRBV3-1,TRBD2
TGTGCCACCAGCAGAGATCGGTCGAGGGCCTATGGCTACACCTTC,CATSRDRSRAYGYTF,few,TRBJ1-2,TRBV15,NA
TGTGCCAGCAGCTTCGTCCTAGCGGGGGCCTGGTCACCCAATGAGCAGTTCTTC,CASSFVLAGAWSPNEQFF,NA,TRBJ2-1,TRBV13,TRBD2
TGTGCCAGCCAGGACAGGGGGCTAGAAAAACTGTTTTTT,CASQDRGLEKLFF,once,TRBJ1-4,TRBV12-3/TRBV12-4,TRBD1
TGCAGTGCTAGGACATCGAACACCGGGGAGCTGTTTTTT,CSARTSNTGELFF,few,TRBJ2-2,TRBV20-1,NA
TGTGCCAGCAGCAGCCGACAGGGGGCCAGGTATGGCTACACCTTC,CASSSRQGARYGYTF,few,TRBJ1-2,TRBV7-2,TRBD1
TGCAGTGCTAGTTTCCAGTCAGATACGCAGTATTTT,CSASFQSDTQYF,NA,TRBJ2-3,TRBV20-1,NA
TGTGCCAGCAGTTTCATGTCGGGAGGGCCTCACAATGAGCAGTTCTTC,CASSFMSGGPHNEQFF,NA,TRBJ2-1,TRBV28,TRBD2
TGTGCCAGCAGTGAAATGACAGGGGGCTTACCTGAAGCTTTCTTT,CASSEMTGGLPEAFF,NA,TRBJ1-1,TRBV6-1,TRBD1
TGTGCCAGCAGCTTAGCCAGGGGAAGAGCCAAAAACATTCAGTACTTC,CASSLARGRAKNIQYF,few,TRBJ2-4,TRBV12-3/TRBV12-4,NA
TGCGCCAGCAAGGGTCTCCGTGGGGATACGCAGTATTTT,CASKGLRGDTQYF,NA,TRBJ2-3,TRBV5-1,NA
TGTGCCAGCAGTGAACAGATTAGGGCAGTCGAGCAGTACTTC,CASSEQIRAVEQYF,NA,TRBJ2-7,TRBV6-1,NA
TGTGCCAGCAGTTTATTTATGGGGGACAGAGGCTATGGCTACACCTTC,CASSLFMGDRGYGYTF,NA,TRBJ1-2,TRBV27,TRBD1
TGTGCCAGCAGCTTAGCTCTGGCTCTAGCGGGAGAGTTGTACGAGCAGTTCTTC,CASSLALALAGELYEQFF,NA,TRBJ2-1,TRBV7-2,TRBD2
TGTGCCAGCAGCGTAGAGGGCGGACTCTCCTACAATGAGCAGTTCTTC,CASSVEGGLSYNEQFF,NA,TRBJ2-1,TRBV9,NA
TGCAGTGCTAGGGAAGGCGGAGGGACCCAGTACTTC,CSAREGGGTQYF,NA,TRBJ2-5,TRBV20-1,NA
TGTGCCAGCTCACCCGACAGGGGCGATAATGAGAAACTGTTTTTT,CASSPDRGDNEKLFF,NA,TRBJ1-4,TRBV18,TRBD1
TGTGCCAGCAGATTCGACAGGGCCCACGAGCAGTACTTC,CASRFDRAHEQYF,NA,TRBJ2-7,TRBV28,TRBD1
TGCAGTGCTGTCACCTCAAGACGGGCGAACTATGGCTACACCTTC,CSAVTSRRANYGYTF,NA,TRBJ1-2,TRBV20-1,NA
TGTGCCAGCAGCCCTCGACTAGCCCTAAGCACAGATACGCAGTATTTT,CASSPRLALSTDTQYF,many,TRBJ2-3,TRBV7-2,TRBD2
TGTGCCAGCAGGGCCTCTCGGGGGAGTTCCAATGAGCAGTTCTTC,CASRASRGSSNEQFF,few,TRBJ2-1,TRBV2,NA
TGTGCCAGCAGCCAATCTCGGACTAGCGGGAGAACAGATACGCAGTATTTT,CASSQSRTSGRTDTQYF,few,TRBJ2-3,TRBV14,TRBD2
TGCAGCGTTGGATGGCAGGGTCCAGGGAACTATGGCTACACCTTC,CSVGWQGPGNYGYTF,NA,TRBJ1-2,TRBV29-1,NA
TGTGCCAGCAGGGAAGCCGGGACAAACACAGATACGCAGTATTTT,CASREAGTNTDTQYF,NA,TRBJ2-3,TRBV12-3/TRBV12-4,NA
TGTGCCAGCAGCCAAACTCCGGGAGGGCCGCCGACCGAGCAGTACTTC,CASSQTPGGPPTEQYF,few,TRBJ2-7,TRBV14,TRBD2
TGTGCCGGCAGTTACGACAGGCTCTATGGCTACACCTTC,CAGSYDRLYGYTF,once,TRBJ1-2,TRBV6-6,NA
TGTGCCAGCAGTCAAATAGCCGCGGGGGAGCAGTACTTC,CASSQIAAGEQYF,once,TRBJ2-4,TRBV6-5,TRBD2
TGTGCCAGCAGTTTGGCGGGACATAATGAAAAACTGTTTTTT,CASSLAGHNEKLFF,NA,TRBJ1-4,TRBV28,NA
TGTGCCACCCTTCACGGGTTAGAGCAGTACTTC,CATLHGLEQYF,NA,TRBJ2-5,TRBV24-1,NA
TGTGCCAGCAGCGTACAAGTAGCTATCAGTGTGGATACGCAGTATTTT,CASSVQVAISVDTQYF,few,TRBJ2-3,TRBV9,NA